This T cell receptor beta chain originates from a study of CD8+ T cells in alopecia areata. Per germline, CDR1 SEHNR and CDR2 FQNEAQ (reference sequence). The CDR3 consists of 14 residues. Trimming pared 4 bases from V and 5 bases from J, leaving 14 bases between. The authors extracted RNA and reverse transcribed it into cDNA as the sequencing template. Clones were sequenced by immunoSEQ multiplex PCR, and TCRdb holds only the in-frame ones, with some missing. The data contain 100,000 to 130,000 clones, roughly 59% of them seen just once; the ten biggest clones take up under 25%. This receptor was taken from a human donor in good health. This sequence joins TRBV7-9 and TRBJ2-5; D not resolved. Sequencing used CD8+ T cells sorted from blood. CDR3 loop: CASSSLFGRETQYF. The CDR3 region has the DNA TGTGCCAGCAGCTCCTTATTCGGTCGGGAGACCCAGTACTTC.